A selection of T cell receptor beta chains follows, all from one sample in a study of siplizumab effects on memory and regulatory T cells. Here immunoSEQ multiplex PCR was the method, and the copy in TCRdb shows in-frame clones only, minus some. Here the sample spans some 100,000 clones, about 90% being singletons. Material for sequencing was Tregs sorted from blood. Every receptor here comes from a human donor in good health. CDR3s include the opening cysteine and the closing phenylalanine or tryptophan. The D gene is left open where the match is weak. Clone sizes are given selectively: once, few, many, or a class where the clone is expanded.

V: TRBV19; J: TRBJ1-2; size: NA; D: NA; CDR3: CASRQTYGYTF; DNA: TGTGCCAGCAGACAGACCTATGGCTACACCTTC
V: TRBV11-2; J: TRBJ2-1; size: NA; D: TRBD2; CDR3: CASSLGLASNEQFF; DNA: TGTGCCAGCAGCTTAGGACTAGCCTCCAATGAGCAGTTCTTC
V: TRBV5-1; J: TRBJ2-5; size: once; D: NA; CDR3: CASSLGGIVVTQETQYF; DNA: TGCGCCAGCAGCTTGGGTGGGATAGTGGTAACTCAAGAGACCCAGTACTTC
V: TRBV6-1; J: TRBJ1-2; size: NA; D: TRBD1; CDR3: CASSPRPGQAGYTF; DNA: TGTGCCAGCAGCCCCAGACCGGGACAGGCTGGCTACACCTTC
V: TRBV6-6; J: TRBJ1-2; size: NA; D: TRBD1; CDR3: CASSYSGQGVVYGYTF; DNA: TGTGCCAGCAGTTACTCGGGGCAGGGGGTAGTCTATGGCTACACCTTC
V: TRBV15; J: TRBJ2-7; size: NA; D: NA; CDR3: CATSLSGTYEQYF; DNA: TGTGCCACCAGCTTATCCGGCACCTACGAGCAGTACTTC
V: TRBV19; J: TRBJ2-6; size: few; D: NA; CDR3: CASSKDSPGANVLTF; DNA: TGTGCCAGTAGTAAGGATAGCCCTGGGGCCAACGTCCTGACTTTC
V: TRBV9; J: TRBJ2-3; size: NA; D: TRBD2; CDR3: CASSLLAGTDTQYF; DNA: TGTGCCAGCAGCCTACTAGCGGGCACAGATACGCAGTATTTT
V: TRBV4-2; J: TRBJ2-5; size: NA; D: NA; CDR3: CASSQDRAGGETQYF; DNA: TGTGCCAGCAGCCAAGATCGGGCAGGTGGAGAGACCCAGTACTTC
V: TRBV5-1; J: TRBJ1-5; size: NA; D: NA; CDR3: CASSLVPGSNQPQHF; DNA: TGCGCCAGCAGCTTGGTTCCAGGGAGCAATCAGCCCCAGCATTTT
V: TRBV6-4; J: TRBJ2-1; size: NA; D: TRBD2; CDR3: CASSEYSGRLTYNEQFF; DNA: TGTGCCAGCAGTGAATACAGCGGGAGGCTAACTTACAATGAGCAGTTCTTC
V: TRBV5-1; J: TRBJ2-3; size: NA; D: TRBD1; CDR3: CASSPGTGSLTQYF; DNA: TGCGCCAGCAGCCCAGGGACAGGGTCGCTTACGCAGTATTTT
V: TRBV10-3; J: TRBJ2-3; size: once; D: TRBD2; CDR3: CAISEGAGGQDTQYF; DNA: TGTGCCATCAGTGAGGGAGCGGGAGGTCAAGATACGCAGTATTTT
V: TRBV7-8; J: TRBJ2-7; size: NA; D: NA; CDR3: CASSLGWEPSYEQYF; DNA: TGTGCCAGCAGCTTAGGTTGGGAGCCGTCATACGAGCAGTACTTC
V: TRBV5-1; J: TRBJ1-1; size: NA; D: NA; CDR3: CASSQGQNTEAFF; DNA: TGCGCCAGCAGCCAGGGACAGAACACTGAAGCTTTCTTT
V: TRBV7-8; J: TRBJ1-2; size: NA; D: NA; CDR3: CASSPLERANYGYTF; DNA: TGTGCCAGCAGCCCTCTCGAAAGGGCTAACTATGGCTACACCTTC
V: TRBV11-2; J: TRBJ1-4; size: NA; D: NA; CDR3: CASSLSYRINEKLFF; DNA: TGTGCCAGCAGCTTATCATACAGGATTAATGAAAAACTGTTTTTT
V: TRBV19; J: TRBJ2-7; size: NA; D: NA; CDR3: CASREGYEQYF; DNA: TGTGCCAGTAGAGAGGGGTACGAGCAGTACTTC
V: TRBV27; J: TRBJ2-2; size: few; D: NA; CDR3: CASKTRGANTGELFF; DNA: TGTGCCAGCAAAACCAGGGGAGCGAACACCGGGGAGCTGTTTTTT
V: TRBV14; J: TRBJ2-2; size: NA; D: NA; CDR3: CASSQVGGTAGELFF; DNA: TGTGCCAGCAGCCAAGTTGGAGGGACCGCCGGGGAGCTGTTTTTT
V: TRBV27; J: TRBJ2-6; size: NA; D: NA; CDR3: CASSPQTFTGANVLTF; DNA: TGTGCCAGCAGTCCGCAGACATTTACTGGGGCCAACGTCCTGACTTTC
V: TRBV6-6; J: TRBJ1-2; size: once; D: NA; CDR3: CASSYSRWQARGGYTF; DNA: TGTGCCAGCAGTTACTCGAGGTGGCAGGCAAGGGGTGGCTACACCTTC
V: TRBV19; J: TRBJ1-2; size: NA; D: NA; CDR3: CASSHQVNLNYGYTF; DNA: TGTGCCAGTAGCCACCAGGTAAATCTCAACTATGGCTACACCTTC
V: TRBV2; J: TRBJ2-3; size: NA; D: TRBD2; CDR3: CASSERGGAGGPLMGTDTQYF; DNA: TGTGCCAGCAGTGAAAGGGGCGGAGCGGGAGGGCCCTTGATGGGCACAGATACGCAGTATTTT
V: TRBV10-1; J: TRBJ2-3; size: NA; D: TRBD2; CDR3: CASSPSGARDTQYF; DNA: TGCGCCAGCAGTCCTAGCGGGGCCCGCGATACGCAGTATTTT
V: TRBV21-1; J: TRBJ1-2; size: NA; D: NA; CDR3: CASSKLQINYGYTF; DNA: TGTGCCAGCAGCAAATTACAGATAAACTATGGCTACACCTTC
V: TRBV28; J: TRBJ1-2; size: NA; D: TRBD1; CDR3: CASRPDRGRANYGYTF; DNA: TGTGCCAGCAGACCCGACAGGGGAAGAGCTAACTATGGCTACACCTTC
V: TRBV4-1; J: TRBJ1-4; size: NA; D: NA; CDR3: CASSQDLFRTTNEKLFF; DNA: TGCGCCAGCAGCCAAGATCTGTTCAGAACAACTAATGAAAAACTGTTTTTT
V: TRBV18; J: TRBJ2-7; size: NA; D: TRBD1; CDR3: CASSPPVGQGAYEQYF; DNA: TGTGCCAGCTCACCACCGGTCGGACAGGGGGCTTACGAGCAGTACTTC